The 23 T cell receptor beta chains reported below all come from one sample, sequenced in a study of blood T cell repertoires in COVID-19. Some clones are missing from TCRdb's copy, which holds only in-frame ones; the method was immunoSEQ multiplex PCR. The table records just under 65,000 clones, more than 65% of them present only once. The material sequenced was peripheral blood. These receptors all come from a human donor in a cohort sampled during active COVID-19.

V usage is TRBV2 and J usage is TRBJ1-1, with D possibly matching TRBD1 (6 bases). Trimming pared 2 bases from V and 1 base from J, leaving 8 bases between. The germline gives CDR1 SNHLY, CDR2 FYNNEI. The CDR3 totals 14 residues. CDR3 in amino acids: CASSEQGRNTEAFF. CDR3 sequence (DNA): TGTGCCAGCAGTGAACAGGGGAGGAACACTGAAGCTTTCTTT.

The rearrangement uses TRBV14 and TRBJ2-1, with 7 positions matching TRBD1. Germline trimming cut 4 bases from V and 3 bases from J; bases unmatched to any gene: 15. This CDR3 has 18 amino acids. Germline V gives CDR1 SGHDN, CDR2 FVKESK. In DNA form, the CDR3 reads TGTGCCAGCAGCCCCGAGCAGGGGAGACAGGGATTCTACAATGAGCAGTTCTTC. It encodes CASSPEQGRQGFYNEQFF.

The CDR3 region is CASSGQGGNSPLHF. For the CDR3, the DNA is TGTGCCAGCAGCGGACAGGGAGGTAATTCACCCCTCCACTTT. This chain joins TRBV11-3 and TRBJ1-6, with 8 nucleotides matching TRBD1. Trimming took 5 bases from V and 6 from J; bases not matched to a gene: 3. The CDR3 sequence is 14 residues long. Germline loops: CDR1 SGHNT, CDR2 YENEEA.

In its sample, this clone was seen a few times. The chain has TRBV11-1 and TRBJ1-2, with unresolved D. Trimming took 1 base from V and 4 from J, leaving 10 bases between them. Germline V gene data show CDR1 as SGHAT and CDR2 as FQDESV (reference sequence). The CDR3 spans 14 residues. DNA of the CDR3: TGTGCCAGCAGCTTAGGAGGAGAACTCTATGGCTACACCTTC. Its protein is CASSLGGELYGYTF.

This clone was seen more than once but under ten times. J is TRBJ2-7 and V is TRBV7-2; 10 nucleotides match TRBD1. From germline, CDR1 is SGHTA and CDR2 FQGNSA. With V trimmed by 5 bases and J by 4 bases, 5 bases remained unmatched. The CDR3 spans 14 residues. CDR3: CASSRGQGTYEQYF. In DNA form, the CDR3 reads TGTGCCAGCAGCCGGGGACAGGGGACGTACGAGCAGTACTTC.

The genes are TRBV6-5 and TRBJ1-2, with 7 bases matching TRBD1. CDR3 size: 14 residues. From germline, CDR1 is MNHEY and CDR2 SVGAGI. The J segment lost 4 bases and the V segment lost 7 bases, leaving 9 bases of the junction unmatched. The CDR3 loop is CASITGESFYGYTF. As DNA, the CDR3 is TGTGCCAGCATTACAGGGGAGTCGTTCTATGGCTACACCTTC.

This clone showed up just a few times. V is TRBV6-1 and J is TRBJ1-2; D possibly corresponds to TRBD1 (5 bases). Germline V gene sequence: CDR1 MNHNS, CDR2 SASEGT. CDR3 length: 15 amino acids. Between the trimmed V and J ends, which lost 3 bases and 0 bases, there was a span of 11 bases. CDR3 sequence: CASSEWGRPNYGYTF. For the CDR3, the DNA is TGTGCCAGCAGTGAGTGGGGCAGACCTAACTATGGCTACACCTTC.

The sample holds a few counts of this clone. The V gene is TRBV7-8, the J gene TRBJ2-7; 15 positions agree with TRBD2. The V segment lost 4 bases and the J segment 0 bases; nucleotides outside the gene matches: 4. Germline assignment: CDR1 SGHVS and CDR2 FQNEAQ. The CDR3 is made up of 17 amino acids. The CDR3 reads CASSSGLAGGPSYEQYF. CDR3 coding DNA: TGTGCCAGCAGCTCAGGACTAGCGGGGGGGCCCTCCTACGAGCAGTACTTC.

This clone was picked up one time. J is TRBJ1-3 and V is TRBV24-1, with 7 bases matching TRBD1. The CDR3 runs 15 residues. After removal of 6 bases from V and 2 bases from J, the junction contained 6 bases not matched to a gene. CDR1 and CDR2 from the germline V gene are KGHDR and SFDVKD. CDR3 bases: TGTGCCACCAGTCGTGACAGGGTACCTGGAAACACCATATATTTT. The encoded protein is CATSRDRVPGNTIYF.

The chain employs TRBV7-3 and TRBJ2-3; TRBD2 agrees at 7 bases. After removal of 0 bases from V and 3 bases from J, the junction contained 3 bases not matched to a gene. This CDR3 spans 15 amino acids. Germline CDR1 reads SGHTA; CDR2 reads FQGTGA. The CDR3 DNA follows: TGTGCCAGCAGCTTAACCGCGGGGGAGACAGATACGCAGTATTTT. Protein: CASSLTAGETDTQYF.

This chain connects TRBV19 to TRBJ2-2, with 10 bases aligning to TRBD1. The V gene's germline CDR1 is LNHDA and CDR2 SQIVND (reference sequence). The CDR3 sequence is 16 residues long. V lost 4 bases, J lost 1 base, and 3 bases stayed unmatched. CDR3 protein: CASSNRTGGNTGELFF. CDR3 nucleotide sequence: TGTGCCAGTAGTAACCGGACAGGGGGGAACACCGGGGAGCTGTTTTTT.

The chain employs TRBV19 and TRBJ1-5, with D possibly TRBD1 on 6 matching bases. The CDR3 has 16 residues. V lost 3 bases and J lost 6, with 18 bases in between. The germline V gene has CDR1 LNHDA and CDR2 SQIVND (reference sequence). CDR3 nucleotide sequence: TGTGCCAGTAGTATCACAGGGATGATCGAGGCTCAGCCCCAGCATTTT. Translated: CASSITGMIEAQPQHF.

The genes are TRBV6-5 and TRBJ2-7, with D possibly being TRBD1 (5 bases). V shed 8 bases and J shed 4 bases, with 9 bases lying between them. The CDR3 contains 11 residues. From germline, CDR1 is MNHEY and CDR2 SVGAGI. The CDR3 nucleotides are TGTGCCAGCTCAAAGGGGTACGAGCAGTACTTC. Amino acid sequence: CASSKGYEQYF.

This clone has at least ten counts. The chain employs TRBV5-6 and TRBJ1-2, with D unclear. CDR3 length: 12 amino acids. Germline values: CDR1 SGHDT, CDR2 YYEEEE. With 0 bases removed from V and 8 bases from J, the gap between germline ends came to 8 bases. The CDR3 is CASSLGKQGYTF. In nucleotides, the CDR3 is TGTGCCAGCAGCTTGGGAAAACAAGGCTACACCTTC.

The gene calls are TRBV7-9 and TRBJ1-5, with a possible D match to TRBD1 (5 bases). V was clipped by 5 bases and J by 2 bases, with 10 bases between them. Germline V CDR1 and CDR2: SEHNR, FQNEAQ (reference sequence). The CDR3 sequence is 14 residues long. The CDR3 spells CASSRTGGNQPQHF. CDR3 sequence (DNA): TGTGCCAGCAGCCGAACGGGGGGCAATCAGCCCCAGCATTTT.

The chain joins TRBV12-3 or TRBV12-4 to TRBJ2-3, with D perhaps matching TRBD2 (5 bases). Trimming took off 6 bases at V and 6 bases at J, with 10 bases between the two ends. The CDR3 covers 12 residues. The CDR3: CASSTSGDTQYF. For the CDR3, the DNA is TGTGCCAGCAGCACTAGTGGGGATACGCAGTATTTT.

The chain joins TRBV29-1 to TRBJ1-1; TRBD1 matches at 10 bases. Germline trimming cut 5 bases from V and 2 bases from J; bases unmatched to any gene: 5. The CDR3 sequence is 14 residues long. Germline values: CDR1 SQVTM, CDR2 ANQGSEA. DNA of the CDR3: TGCAGCGTTAAGACAGGGGGCGTAAACACTGAAGCTTTCTTT. The encoded protein is CSVKTGGVNTEAFF.

The chain couples TRBV21-1 to TRBJ2-3; the DNA was not used to check the table's D call, TRBD1. TRBV21-1 is labeled a pseudogene. The CDR3 has 16 residues. The DNA of the CDR3 is TGTGCCAGCAGCTCCTCACCCTTACACAGCACAGATACGCAGTATTTT. Protein: CASSSSPLHSTDTQYF.

The chain combines TRBV7-8 with TRBJ2-4; 10 bases align to TRBD1. Germline V gives CDR1 SGHVS, CDR2 FQNEAQ. CDR3 length equals 11 residues. With 8 bases clipped from V and 8 bases from J, the junction kept 0 bases outside the gene matches. CDR3 amino acids: CASGTGDIQYF. In nucleotides, the CDR3 is TGTGCCAGCGGGACAGGGGACATTCAGTACTTC.

CDR3 DNA: TGTGCCAGCAGTCCAAACATTAACTATGGCTACACCTTC. Its translation is CASSPNINYGYTF. The rearrangement uses TRBV6-1 and TRBJ1-2, with D hard to call. Trimming left V 5 bases short and J 1 base short, with 8 bases between. This CDR3 spans 13 amino acids. Germline CDR1 MNHNS, CDR2 SASEGT.

The rearrangement links TRBV6-2 or TRBV6-3 to TRBJ2-7; no clear D. Deletions cut 0 bases from V and 0 bases from J, with 9 bases between. The CDR3 spans 15 residues. Per germline, CDR1 MNHEY and CDR2 SVGEGT. CDR3 amino acids: CASSYSSVNSYEQYF. CDR3 nucleotides: TGTGCCAGCAGTTACTCTTCGGTTAACTCCTACGAGCAGTACTTC.

This chain uses TRBV14 with TRBJ1-6, with 10 bases aligning to TRBD1. The V and J ends lost 3 bases and 10 bases, in that order; junction bases with no gene match: 6. The V gene's germline CDR1 is SGHDN and CDR2 FVKESK. CDR3 size: 15 residues. The chain's CDR3 is CASSQRTGGGSPLHF. The DNA for the CDR3 is TGTGCCAGCAGCCAGAGGACAGGGGGAGGCTCACCCCTCCACTTT.

The rearrangement uses TRBV4-1 and TRBJ2-2, with D tentatively TRBD2 (5 bases). The CDR3 runs to 15 residues. Trimming left V 4 bases short and J 1 base short, with 10 bases between. CDR1 is MGHRA and CDR2 is YSYEKL in the germline V gene. The CDR3 sequence is CASSPAGRNTGELFF. The DNA of the CDR3 is TGCGCCAGCAGCCCGGCGGGCAGGAACACCGGGGAGCTGTTTTTT.